Presented here are 14 T cell receptor beta chains from one specimen sequenced in a study of tissue T cells after allogeneic stem cell transplantation (dated by TCRdb to the early 2020s). The library relied on the immunoSEQ multiplex PCR assay. The table was pulled from immuneACCESS by TCRdb, which kept in-frame rearrangements only. Such tables lose some clones; where checked, under half of the loss comes from unresolved V genes, and the rest has no known cause. The sample yields 9,000 to 10,000 clones; less than 65% were counted once. Clones ranked in the top ten supply 9.6% of the sample. The sample's time point label, in plain terms: human tissue collected at research (rapid) autopsy. The sequences come from tissue from the jejunum, collected at autopsy. Every receptor here comes from a woman between 18 and 55 years old with breast cancer.

V is TRBV7-2 and J is TRBJ2-3; D unclear. CDR1 and CDR2 (germline): SGHTA, FQGNSA. Trimming stripped 1 base from V and 2 bases from J, with 4 bases between. The CDR3 runs 13 residues. CDR3 sequence: CASSLDNTDTQYF. Written as DNA, the CDR3 is TGTGCCAGCAGCTTAGACAACACAGATACGCAGTATTTT.

The chain links TRBV27 to TRBJ2-1, with 8 bases lining up with TRBD1. V gave up 7 bases and J gave up 6 bases; unmatched junction bases: 11. This CDR3 is 15 amino acids long. CDR1 MNHEY and CDR2 SMNVEV come from the germline V gene (reference sequence). CDR3: CASTIGQGMGNEQFF. The CDR3 bases are TGTGCCAGCACCATCGGACAGGGCATGGGCAATGAGCAGTTCTTC.

This clone qualifies as medium-sized. The chain has TRBV3-1 (or the pseudogene TRBV3-2) and TRBJ1-2; D is unresolved. CDR3 size: 15 residues. CDR1 is LGHDT and CDR2 is YNNKEL in the germline V gene (reference sequence). Deletions cut 0 bases from V and 4 bases from J, with 12 bases between. The CDR3 region has the DNA TGTGCCAGCAGCCAAGACACGGCGGTGATCTATGGCTACACCTTC. This encodes CASSQDTAVIYGYTF.

This clone was observed a few times. V is TRBV12-3 or TRBV12-4 and J is TRBJ1-2; D call uncertain. This CDR3 has 13 amino acids. Trimming shortened V by 9 bases and J by 4 bases, and 15 bases separated the two germline ends. CDR3 bases: TGTGCCAGTAAAGTCGGCACCCGCTATGGCTACACCTTC. Translating it yields CASKVGTRYGYTF.

The chain recombines TRBV6-5 with TRBJ2-7, with D maybe TRBD1 (6 bases). CDR1 is MNHEY and CDR2 is SVGAGI in the germline V gene. The V gene lost 1 base and the J gene lost 5 bases, with 9 bases spanning the gap. The CDR3 has 13 amino acids. The CDR3 DNA follows: TGTGCCAGCAGTTACTTGGGGGCCAACGAGCAGTACTTC. Translation: CASSYLGANEQYF.

This clone was observed a handful of times. This sequence joins TRBV29-1 and TRBJ2-3; unclear D gene. The germline gives CDR1 SQVTM, CDR2 ANQGSEA. The ends were cut back, 6 bases at V and 5 bases at J, with 9 bases in the middle. This CDR3 comprises 11 residues. The CDR3 sequence: CSVSIVDTQYF. The CDR3 DNA reads TGCAGCGTCTCTATTGTAGATACGCAGTATTTT.

By its share, this clone is medium-sized. The V call is TRBV7-9, the J call TRBJ1-1; D is unresolved. The CDR3 has 12 amino acids. Germline CDR1 is SEHNR and CDR2 is FQNEAQ (reference sequence). The ends were cut back, 6 bases at V and 0 bases at J, with 5 bases in the middle. In DNA form, the CDR3 reads TGTGCCAGCAGTCTGATGAACACTGAAGCTTTCTTT. Its protein product is CASSLMNTEAFF.

V and J are TRBV28 and TRBJ2-1, with 7 bases lining up with TRBD2. The length of the CDR3 is 16 residues. V was pared by 6 bases and J by 6 bases, with 14 bases of the junction left unmatched. Germline V CDR1 and CDR2: MDHEN, SYDVKM. The CDR3 spells CASRPARGLIPNEQFF. The CDR3 nucleotides are TGTGCCAGCAGACCTGCTAGGGGACTAATACCCAATGAGCAGTTCTTC.

This clone was seen a few times. The V gene is TRBV30, the J gene TRBJ1-5, with D unresolved. CDR1 and CDR2 from the germline V gene are GTSNPN and SVGIG (reference sequence). V shed 1 base and J shed 3 bases, with 10 bases lying between them. The CDR3 extends over 14 amino acids. CDR3 coding DNA: TGTGCCTGGAGTGCGTCCCGGTACAATCAGCCCCAGCATTTT. Translated, it gives CAWSASRYNQPQHF. The whole variable domain, remainder taken from reference TRBV30 and TRBJ1-5, is SQTIHQWPATLVQPVGSPLSLECTVEGTSNPNLYWYRQAAGRGLQLLFYSVGIGQISSEVPQNLSASRPQDRQFILSSKKLLLSDSGFYLCAWSASRYNQPQHFGDGTRLSIL.

The chain is built from TRBV28 and TRBJ2-2; D is perhaps TRBD1 (6 bases). The V end lost 6 bases, the J end lost 4 bases, and 18 bases lay between the germline ends. The V gene's germline CDR1 is MDHEN and CDR2 SYDVKM. There are 16 residues in the CDR3. The CDR3 DNA sequence: TGTGCCAGCAGCCCGCCCGGGACATCGTCCACCGGGGAGCTGTTTTTT. It specifies CASSPPGTSSTGELFF.

The chain uses TRBV25-1 and TRBJ2-7; the D call may be TRBD1 or TRBD2 (6 bases each). V was clipped by 2 bases and J by 7 bases, with 12 bases between them. CDR3 length: 13 residues. Germline V gives CDR1 MGHDK, CDR2 SYGVNS. This chain's CDR3 is CASSEGGTSEQYF. In DNA, the CDR3 is TGTGCCAGCAGTGAAGGGGGGACATCGGAGCAGTACTTC.

The chain couples TRBV2 to TRBJ2-7; TRBD1 agrees at 9 bases. V lost 3 bases to trimming and J lost 6 bases; unmatched junction nucleotides: 6. The CDR3 length is 14 residues. The germline V gene has CDR1 SNHLY and CDR2 FYNNEI. CDR3 DNA sequence: TGTGCCAGCAGTGACCCGGGACAGGGTGCCGAGCAGTACTTC. This codes for CASSDPGQGAEQYF. Looking up the rest from reference TRBV2 and TRBJ2-7 gives the full variable domain: EPEVTQTPSHQVTQMGQEVILRCVPISNHLYFYWYRQILGQKVEFLVSFYNNEISEKSEIFDDQFSVERPDGSNFTLKIRSTKLEDSAMYFCASSDPGQGAEQYFGPGTRLTVT.

The chain uses TRBV4-3 and TRBJ2-7, with D hard to call. Between the trimmed V and J ends, which lost 4 bases and 4 bases, there was a span of 14 bases. Germline CDR1 and CDR2: LGHNA and YSLEER. This CDR3 has 14 amino acids. The CDR3 sequence is CASSLGTGRYEQYF. CDR3 in DNA: TGCGCCAGCAGCCTCGGAACGGGCCGGTACGAGCAGTACTTC.

This clone was picked up a small number of times. The chain employs TRBV29-1 and TRBJ2-2; 7 bases line up with TRBD1. V dropped 6 bases and J dropped 7; count of bases not matched to a gene: 14. CDR3 length: 15 residues. CDR1 SQVTM and CDR2 ANQGSEA come from the germline V gene. The CDR3 bases are TGCAGCGTCGCCTGGGACAGACTTTTTAGCGGGGAGCTGTTTTTT. As protein: CSVAWDRLFSGELFF.